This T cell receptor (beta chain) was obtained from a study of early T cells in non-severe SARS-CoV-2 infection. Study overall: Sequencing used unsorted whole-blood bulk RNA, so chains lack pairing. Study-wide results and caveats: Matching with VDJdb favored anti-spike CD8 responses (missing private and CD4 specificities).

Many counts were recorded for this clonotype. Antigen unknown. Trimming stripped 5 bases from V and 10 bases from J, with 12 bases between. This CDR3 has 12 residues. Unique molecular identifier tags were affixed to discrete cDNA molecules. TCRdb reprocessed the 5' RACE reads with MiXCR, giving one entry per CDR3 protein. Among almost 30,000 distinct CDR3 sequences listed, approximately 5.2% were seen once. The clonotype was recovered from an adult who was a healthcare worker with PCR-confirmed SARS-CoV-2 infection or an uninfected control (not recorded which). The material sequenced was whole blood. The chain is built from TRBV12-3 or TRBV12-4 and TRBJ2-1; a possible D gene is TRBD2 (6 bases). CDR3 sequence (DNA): TGTGCCAGCAGTCACAAGGGAGGCGAGCAGTTCTTC. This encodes CASSHKGGEQFF.